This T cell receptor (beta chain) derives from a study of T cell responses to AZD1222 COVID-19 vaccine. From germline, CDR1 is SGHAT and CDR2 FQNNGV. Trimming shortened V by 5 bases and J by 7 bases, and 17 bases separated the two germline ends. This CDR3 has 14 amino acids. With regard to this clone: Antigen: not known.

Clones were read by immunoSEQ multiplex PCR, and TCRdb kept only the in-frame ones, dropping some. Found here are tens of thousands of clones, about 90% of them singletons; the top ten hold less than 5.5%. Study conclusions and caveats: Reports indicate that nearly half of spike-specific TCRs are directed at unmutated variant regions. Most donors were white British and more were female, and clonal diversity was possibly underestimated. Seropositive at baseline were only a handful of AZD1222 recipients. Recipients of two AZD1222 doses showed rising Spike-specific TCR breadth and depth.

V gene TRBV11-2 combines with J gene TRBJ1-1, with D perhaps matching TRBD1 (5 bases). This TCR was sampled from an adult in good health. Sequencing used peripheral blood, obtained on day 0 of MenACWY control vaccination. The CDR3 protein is CASSRGWGEDEAFF. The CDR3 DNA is TGTGCCAGCAGCCGCGGATGGGGCGAAGATGAAGCTTTCTTT.